The present T cell receptor (beta chain) was sequenced within a study of OX40 agonist ivuxolimab in advanced cancers. Study as a whole: Each patient was given ivuxolimab into a vein every 2 weeks, at 0.01 to 10 mg/kg. Study-wide results and limits: There were, on average, more expanded clones in CD8+ T cells than in CD4+.

It was autoimmune disease history or systemic immunosuppression that excluded patients. The repertoire was sequenced with immunoSEQ multiplex PCR; TCRdb's copy has only in-frame clones and lacks some. The sample lists around 49,000 clones; roughly 80% were seen once. Regarding this clone: Its antigen is currently unknown.

Deletions cut 0 bases from V and 1 base from J, with 12 bases between. This CDR3 is built from 17 residues. Germline V gene data show CDR1 as SNHLY and CDR2 as FYNNEI. The J gene is TRBJ2-2, the V gene TRBV2; D unresolved. Here the sequenced sample was CD4+ or CD8+ T cells sorted from blood, taken in a trial of the OX40 agonist ivuxolimab. The origin of this receptor is an adult with an advanced solid tumor such as melanoma, head and neck, liver or kidney cancer. The DNA for the CDR3 is TGTGCCAGCAGTGAAGCAGTCCAGATGGGGAACACCGGGGAGCTGTTTTTT. Its translation is CASSEAVQMGNTGELFF.